This passage covers 17 T cell receptor beta chains from one sample sequenced in a study of regulatory T cells in long-lasting Graves disease. Documented time point: newly diagnosed GD, antithyroid drugs for less than 3 months. Extracted PBMC RNA gave rise to the TCR library. Assembly of TCR beta libraries relied on iRepertoire HTBI primers together with Arm-PCR of CDR3 regions. One entry per CDR3 protein, called by TCRdb with MiXCR from the multiplex PCR reads. The table includes about 440,000 distinct CDR3 sequences, 15% to 20% detected once. Separately, the same data were catalogued under a study of T cells in Graves' hyperthyroidism and ophthalmopathy.

Specimen: peripheral blood mononuclear cells (PBMCs), collected at new diagnosis, from a patient treated with antithyroid drugs. The receptor source for this set is a woman aged 18-29 years with Graves disease.

Concerning this clonotype itself: Its ends do not fully match the called genes, so a read error is possible. The chain has TRBV19 and TRBJ2-3, with a weak D call TRBD1 (6 bases). The J call may be mistaken, given a closer DNA end match to TRBJ1-1. The CDR3 runs 15 residues. Germline V gene data show CDR1 as LNHDA and CDR2 as SQIVND (reference sequence). The CDR3 region has the DNA TGTGCCAGTAGTGGTCCACAGGGTCGGAACACTGATGCTTTCTTT. Translation: CASSGPQGRNTDAFF.

V is TRBV2 and J is TRBJ1-2, with 7 bases fitting TRBD1. Per germline, CDR1 SNHLY and CDR2 FYNNEI. The junction had 4 bases not matched to a gene; V was cut back by 7 bases and J by 5 bases. CDR3 length equals 12 residues. CDR3 in amino acids: CASTGTVYGYTF. CDR3 sequence (DNA): TGTGCCAGCACGGGGACAGTTTATGGCTACACCTTC. The full variable domain, rest sourced from reference TRBV2 and TRBJ1-2, is EPEVTQTPSHQVTQMGQEVILRCVPISNHLYFYWYRQILGQKVEFLVSFYNNEISEKSEIFDDQFSVERPDGSNFTLKIRSTKLEDSAMYFCASTGTVYGYTFGSGTRLTVV.

This clonotype was seen repeatedly, ten times or more. The junction shows a germline mismatch at one end, possibly a read error. This rearrangement joins TRBV20-1 to TRBJ2-3; 7 bases line up with TRBD2. The V gene's germline CDR1 is DFQATT and CDR2 SNEGSKA (reference sequence). The CDR3 extends over 15 amino acids. The DNA for the CDR3 is TGCAGTGCTCGAGAGGCTAGCGGATACACAGATACGCAGTATTTT. Protein product: CSAREASGYTDTQYF.

The table lists this clonotype with many counts. The rearrangement joins TRBV28 to TRBJ1-5; a possible D gene is TRBD1 (5 bases). Germline assignment: CDR1 MDHEN and CDR2 SYDVKM. Trimming pared 5 bases from V and 5 bases from J, leaving 16 bases between. The CDR3 covers 15 residues. Here the CDR3 reads CASSQAGAGYQPQHF. CDR3 nucleotide sequence: TGTGCCAGCAGTCAAGCCGGGGCCGGGTATCAGCCCCAGCATTTT.

This clonotype was detected ten times or more. The chain combines TRBV7-8 with TRBJ2-1; D is tentatively TRBD1 or TRBD2 (5 bases each). The CDR3 totals 16 residues. Trimming took 2 bases from V and 7 from J, leaving 18 bases between them. The germline gives CDR1 SGHVS, CDR2 FQNEAQ. In DNA, the CDR3 is TGTGCCAGCAGCTTAAGAGAGGGGCCCCAAGGGAATGAGCAGTTCTTC. This sequence encodes CASSLREGPQGNEQFF.

This clonotype was picked up many times. The J gene is TRBJ2-7, the V gene TRBV7-2; 10 bases align to TRBD1. The length of the CDR3 is 15 residues. With V trimmed by 6 bases and J by 4 bases, 9 bases remained unmatched. Germline CDR1 and CDR2: SGHTA and FQGNSA. CDR3 nucleotides: TGTGCCAGCAGGTATATCCCGGGACAGGGGTACGAGCAGTACTTC. The encoded protein is CASRYIPGQGYEQYF.

This clonotype came up many times. The V gene is TRBV28, the J gene TRBJ2-7; weak D call: TRBD1 (5 bases). Germline assignment: CDR1 MDHEN and CDR2 SYDVKM. The CDR3 runs to 12 residues. Between the trimmed V and J ends, which lost 7 bases and 7 bases, there was a span of 14 bases. CDR3 nucleotides: TGTGCCAGCAACACCCCAGGGCTAGAGCAGTACTTC. Its translation is CASNTPGLEQYF. Using reference TRBV28 and TRBJ2-7 for the parts outside the CDR3, the full variable domain is DVKVTQSSRYLVKRTGEKVFLECVQDMDHENMFWYRQDPGLGLRLIYFSYDVKMKEKGDIPEGYSVSREKKERFSLILESASTNQTSMYLCASNTPGLEQYFGPGTRLTVT.

This clonotype came up a few times. The chain combines TRBV3-1 with TRBJ1-6; D remains unclear. The CDR3 length is 14 residues. Germline CDR1 LGHDT, CDR2 YNNKEL (reference sequence). V dropped 3 bases and J dropped 14 bases, with 17 bases sitting between them. The chain's CDR3 is CASSHGSGRSSLHF. The CDR3 nucleotides are TGTGCCAGCAGCCACGGCTCAGGTCGTTCGTCCCTCCACTTT.

This clonotype was counted ten times or more. The rearrangement joins TRBV28 to TRBJ2-7; 10 positions agree with TRBD2. The CDR3 length is 15 residues. Germline V gene data show CDR1 as MDHEN and CDR2 as SYDVKM. Trimming took 3 bases from V and 4 from J; bases not matched to a gene: 6. CDR3 residues: CASSFGPSGRYEQYF. The CDR3 bases are TGTGCCAGCAGTTTCGGGCCTAGCGGGAGATACGAGCAGTACTTC.

This clonotype was seen at least ten times. The CDR3 bases are TGTGCCGGGACTAGCGGATACAATGAGCAGTTCTTC. This translates into CAGTSGYNEQFF. V usage is TRBV30 and J usage is TRBJ2-1, with TRBD2 matching 11 bases. The germline V gene has CDR1 GTSNPN and CDR2 SVGIG (reference sequence). V was pared by 8 bases and J by 4 bases, with 1 base of the junction left unmatched. The CDR3 runs to 12 residues. Based on the CDR3 plus reference TRBV30 and TRBJ2-1, the full variable domain is SQTIHQWPATLVQPVGSPLSLECTVEGTSNPNLYWYRQAAGRGLQLLFYSVGIGQISSEVPQNLSASRPQDRQFILSSKKLLLSDSGFYLCAGTSGYNEQFFGPGTRLTVL.

The chain combines TRBV12-3 or TRBV12-4 with TRBJ2-7, with D unclear. Trimming took 4 bases from V and 6 from J, leaving 10 bases between them. CDR3 length: 12 residues. Here the CDR3 reads CASSSQIGEQYF. CDR3 DNA sequence: TGTGCCAGCAGTTCCCAGATTGGCGAGCAGTACTTC.

At least ten counts were recorded for this clonotype. The rearrangement uses TRBV20-1 and TRBJ2-1; 10 bases are shared with TRBD2. There are 16 residues in the CDR3. V was pared by 6 bases and J by 7 bases, with 15 bases of the junction left unmatched. Germline assignment: CDR1 DFQATT and CDR2 SNEGSKA (reference sequence). In DNA form, the CDR3 reads TGCAGTGCGGAGACCGGGACTAGCGAGATGCCGAATGAGCAGTTCTTC. Protein sequence: CSAETGTSEMPNEQFF.

Details on this clonotype: This sequence may be a read error, since a much larger clone differs from it by one base. The chain employs TRBV7-8 and TRBJ1-1; D might be TRBD1 (5 bases). The CDR3 is made up of 10 amino acids. The V gene's germline CDR1 is SGHVS and CDR2 FQNEAQ. CDR3 sequence (DNA): TGTCCTTGGATAGGGGCTGAAGCTTTCTTT. Its protein is CPWIGAEAFF.

In regard to this clonotype: A much larger clone sits a single nucleotide away, making a read error possible. The rearrangement links TRBV30 to TRBJ1-2; possible D gene TRBD1, 6 bases. This CDR3 is built from 12 residues. Germline CDR1 is GTSNPN and CDR2 is SVGIG (reference sequence). Trimming shortened V by 3 bases and J by 7 bases, and 12 bases separated the two germline ends. This CDR3 is CAWRVGGAGYTF. The CDR3 bases are TGTGCCTGGAGGGTAGGGGGGGCTGGCTACACCTTC.

This rearrangement joins TRBV12-3 or TRBV12-4 to TRBJ1-4, with 7 positions matching TRBD1. Germline trimming cut 5 bases from V and 10 bases from J; bases unmatched to any gene: 7. This CDR3 is 13 amino acids long. The CDR3 reads CASSPGTDGKLFF. In nucleotides, the CDR3 is TGTGCCAGCAGTCCCGGGACAGATGGAAAACTGTTTTTT.

This clonotype showed up just a few times. This chain connects TRBV27 to TRBJ2-5; 9 bases align to TRBD2. Germline-derived CDR1 and CDR2 are MNHEY and SMNVEV (reference sequence). The CDR3 is 14 residues long. The ends lost 4 bases at V and 4 bases at J; junction bases unmatched: 4. The CDR3 loop reads CASSSIAGAETQYF. DNA of the CDR3: TGTGCCAGCAGTTCGATAGCGGGAGCAGAGACCCAGTACTTC.

This clonotype was seen many times. The chain carries TRBV15 and TRBJ2-3; either TRBD1 or TRBD2 may fit D (5 bases each). Deletions cut 1 base from V and 0 bases from J, with 14 bases between. CDR3 length equals 17 residues. Germline CDR1 and CDR2: LNHNV and YYDKDF (reference sequence). The DNA of the CDR3 is TGTGCCACCAGCAGAGCTACCTCCGGGGCTAGCACAGATACGCAGTATTTT. The encoded protein is CATSRATSGASTDTQYF.